Given below is one TCR beta chain in context. Its matching antigen is unknown. The data stem from a study of cytomegalovirus exposure and HLA in healthy donors. Study results and limitations: Several top significant clusters appeared, in a later analysis, to be linked to common viral pathogens. One variant, a missense change in DCLRE1C, was linked in a later analysis to TCR beta V- and J-gene trimming. According to the study, 180 or so TCR beta chains were cytomegalovirus-associated. According to a later analysis, most TCR beta chains associated with CMV appeared HLA-restricted.

Trimming stripped 5 bases from V and 5 bases from J, with 13 bases between. This CDR3 has 14 amino acids. CDR1 and CDR2 from the germline V gene are SGHDN and FVKESK. The PCR was carried out with 60 Vbeta primers and 13 Jbeta primers. Data came from immunoSEQ multiplex PCR; TCRdb stores just in-frame clones and leaves some out. The table records about 180,000 clones, 82% of them present only once. The chain is built from TRBV14 and TRBJ2-1, with a possible D match to TRBD2 (7 bases). The sequenced sample consisted of PBMCs. The receptor was isolated from a middle-aged man in good health and CMV-seronegative. CDR3 sequence: CASSRWGGHNEQFF. DNA for the CDR3: TGTGCCAGCAGCAGGTGGGGGGGCCACAATGAGCAGTTCTTC.